This TCR beta chain was observed in a study of control samples from healthy donors and cancer patients. TCRdb's copy holds only in-frame clones and misses some; the assay was immunoSEQ multiplex PCR. Of fewer than 90,000 clones listed, about 88% are singletons. Germline V lookup: CDR1 SGHAT, CDR2 FQNNGV. The CDR3 is 13 residues long. V lost 5 bases to trimming and J lost 7 bases, with 14 bases between them. V and J are TRBV11-2 and TRBJ1-2; weak D call: TRBD1 (5 bases). Sequences were obtained from blood. This clonotype was sampled from a woman in her fifties or sixties in good health. This CDR3 reads CASSPGPPGGYTF. For the CDR3, the DNA is TGTGCCAGCAGCCCGGGACCGCCCGGTGGCTACACCTTC.